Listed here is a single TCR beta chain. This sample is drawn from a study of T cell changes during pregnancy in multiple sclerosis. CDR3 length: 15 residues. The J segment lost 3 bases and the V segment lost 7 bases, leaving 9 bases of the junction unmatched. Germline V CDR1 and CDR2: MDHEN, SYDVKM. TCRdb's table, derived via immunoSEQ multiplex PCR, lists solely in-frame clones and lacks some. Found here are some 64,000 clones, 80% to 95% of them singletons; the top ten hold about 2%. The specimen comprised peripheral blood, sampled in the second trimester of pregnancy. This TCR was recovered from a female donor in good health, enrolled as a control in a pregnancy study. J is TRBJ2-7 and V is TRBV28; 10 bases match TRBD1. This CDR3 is CASTNRQGAIYEQYF. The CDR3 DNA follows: TGTGCCAGCACCAACCGACAGGGGGCAATCTACGAGCAGTACTTC.